Listed below are T cell receptor beta chains from one sample, sequenced in a study of blood T cell repertoires in COVID-19. The table came from immunoSEQ multiplex PCR; TCRdb's copy has only in-frame clones and leaves some out. The table lists 200,000 to 300,000 clones, 70% to 90% of them singletons, with approximately 5.1% in the top ten. Sample: peripheral blood. The receptors shown here come from a woman between 55 and 75 years old with COVID-19, enrolled during active disease. Each CDR3 is given with its conserved first and last residue. The order of the fields is J gene, clone size, D gene, V gene, CDR3 protein, CDR3 DNA. A D gene is named only where the DNA matches it firmly. The listing skips clone size in some rows; elsewhere it reads once, few, many or a size class.

J gene: TRBJ1-6
clone size: once
D gene: -
V gene: TRBV3-1/TRBV3-2
CDR3 protein: CASSQRTDNSPLHF
CDR3 DNA: TGTGCCAGCAGCCAGCGGACAGATAATTCACCCCTCCACTTT

J gene: TRBJ2-3
clone size: -
D gene: -
V gene: TRBV27
CDR3 protein: CASSSSGHPRTFTDTQYF
CDR3 DNA: TGTGCCAGCAGTTCCTCGGGACACCCAAGAACATTCACAGATACGCAGTATTTT

J gene: TRBJ2-7
clone size: -
D gene: -
V gene: TRBV5-1
CDR3 protein: CASSLGAGASYEQYF
CDR3 DNA: TGCGCCAGCAGCTTGGGGGCAGGGGCCTCCTACGAGCAGTACTTC

J gene: TRBJ2-6
clone size: -
D gene: -
V gene: TRBV4-3
CDR3 protein: CASSQDPGGSGANVLTF
CDR3 DNA: TGCGCCAGCAGCCAAGATCCCGGTGGCTCTGGGGCCAACGTCCTGACTTTC

J gene: TRBJ2-3
clone size: -
D gene: -
V gene: TRBV18
CDR3 protein: CASSLGDWPSTDTQYF
CDR3 DNA: TGTGCCAGCTCACTAGGTGACTGGCCTAGCACAGATACGCAGTATTTT

J gene: TRBJ2-2
clone size: -
D gene: -
V gene: TRBV30
CDR3 protein: CAWGGDWRDITGELFF
CDR3 DNA: TGTGCCTGGGGAGGGGACTGGCGAGACATTACCGGGGAGCTGTTTTTT

J gene: TRBJ1-5
clone size: -
D gene: TRBD1
V gene: TRBV7-2
CDR3 protein: CASSPRDRGRNQPQHF
CDR3 DNA: TGTGCCAGCAGCCCTCGGGACAGGGGGCGTAATCAGCCCCAGCATTTT

J gene: TRBJ1-4
clone size: -
D gene: TRBD1
V gene: TRBV30
CDR3 protein: CAWGAGGLFVDEKLFF
CDR3 DNA: TGTGCCTGGGGCGCAGGGGGCCTGTTTGTTGATGAAAAACTGTTTTTT

J gene: TRBJ2-7
clone size: -
D gene: TRBD2
V gene: TRBV5-5
CDR3 protein: CASSPGLAGPNYEQYF
CDR3 DNA: TGTGCCAGCAGCCCCGGACTAGCGGGACCAAACTACGAGCAGTACTTC

J gene: TRBJ2-2
clone size: -
D gene: -
V gene: TRBV30
CDR3 protein: CAWRTGNTGELFF
CDR3 DNA: TGTGCCTGGAGGACAGGGAACACCGGGGAGCTGTTTTTT

J gene: TRBJ1-3
clone size: -
D gene: -
V gene: TRBV5-1
CDR3 protein: CASSLAVGAGNTIYF
CDR3 DNA: TGCGCCAGCAGCTTGGCCGTAGGGGCTGGAAACACCATATATTTT

J gene: TRBJ2-2
clone size: -
D gene: -
V gene: TRBV6-6
CDR3 protein: CASSYGQLITGELFF
CDR3 DNA: TGTGCCAGCAGTTATGGGCAGTTAATCACCGGGGAGCTGTTTTTT

J gene: TRBJ2-7
clone size: few
D gene: -
V gene: TRBV9
CDR3 protein: CASSVAPTTDTYEQYF
CDR3 DNA: TGTGCCAGCAGCGTAGCTCCTACGACAGATACCTACGAGCAGTACTTC

J gene: TRBJ1-1
clone size: -
D gene: -
V gene: TRBV12-3/TRBV12-4
CDR3 protein: CASSTGWNTEAFF
CDR3 DNA: TGTGCCAGCAGCACAGGGTGGAACACTGAAGCTTTCTTT

J gene: TRBJ2-3
clone size: -
D gene: TRBD2
V gene: TRBV5-1
CDR3 protein: CASSSGLAASTDTQYF
CDR3 DNA: TGCGCCAGCAGCTCTGGACTAGCGGCTTCCACAGATACGCAGTATTTT

J gene: TRBJ2-7
clone size: -
D gene: TRBD2
V gene: TRBV27
CDR3 protein: CASSLRGLAGVGEQYF
CDR3 DNA: TGTGCCAGCAGTTTACGCGGACTAGCGGGAGTAGGCGAGCAGTACTTC

J gene: TRBJ1-1
clone size: -
D gene: -
V gene: TRBV2
CDR3 protein: CASSLAGPEAFF
CDR3 DNA: TGTGCCAGCAGTCTGGCAGGGCCTGAAGCTTTCTTT

J gene: TRBJ2-5
clone size: -
D gene: TRBD2
V gene: TRBV7-2
CDR3 protein: CASSPPGTSGRARKTQYF
CDR3 DNA: TGTGCCAGCAGCCCCCCCGGGACTAGCGGGAGGGCCAGGAAGACCCAGTACTTC

J gene: TRBJ2-3
clone size: -
D gene: TRBD2
V gene: TRBV10-3
CDR3 protein: CAISSRTSGFTDTQYF
CDR3 DNA: TGTGCCATCAGCTCTCGGACTAGCGGCTTCACAGATACGCAGTATTTT

J gene: TRBJ1-4
clone size: -
D gene: -
V gene: TRBV6-6
CDR3 protein: CASRDPGQNNEKLFF
CDR3 DNA: TGTGCCAGCAGGGACCCCGGACAGAATAATGAAAAACTGTTTTTT

J gene: TRBJ2-2
clone size: -
D gene: -
V gene: TRBV5-1
CDR3 protein: CASSQLANTGELFF
CDR3 DNA: TGCGCCAGCAGCCAACTGGCGAACACCGGGGAGCTGTTTTTT

J gene: TRBJ1-2
clone size: -
D gene: -
V gene: TRBV28
CDR3 protein: CASSSGVVGYTF
CDR3 DNA: TGTGCCAGCAGTTCAGGGGTTGTAGGCTACACCTTC

J gene: TRBJ2-1
clone size: -
D gene: TRBD2
V gene: TRBV4-3
CDR3 protein: CASSQGLAGGHNEQFF
CDR3 DNA: TGCGCCAGCAGCCAGGGACTAGCGGGAGGTCATAATGAGCAGTTCTTC

J gene: TRBJ2-1
clone size: -
D gene: -
V gene: TRBV27
CDR3 protein: CASSAGYGYNEQFF
CDR3 DNA: TGTGCCAGCAGTGCAGGGTACGGGTACAATGAGCAGTTCTTC

J gene: TRBJ1-3
clone size: -
D gene: TRBD1
V gene: TRBV10-2
CDR3 protein: CASSAQGVHTIYF
CDR3 DNA: TGCGCCAGCAGTGCACAGGGGGTACACACCATATATTTT

J gene: TRBJ2-2
clone size: -
D gene: TRBD1
V gene: TRBV2
CDR3 protein: CASSDVVTGARELFF
CDR3 DNA: TGTGCCAGCAGTGATGTCGTGACAGGGGCCCGGGAGCTGTTTTTT

J gene: TRBJ2-7
clone size: once
D gene: -
V gene: TRBV30
CDR3 protein: CAWSGGRSYEQYF
CDR3 DNA: TGTGCCTGGAGTGGGGGCCGCTCCTACGAGCAGTACTTC

J gene: TRBJ2-7
clone size: once
D gene: -
V gene: TRBV18
CDR3 protein: CASSVGGATYEQYF
CDR3 DNA: TGTGCCAGCTCAGTAGGCGGAGCAACCTACGAGCAGTACTTC

J gene: TRBJ2-7
clone size: -
D gene: TRBD1
V gene: TRBV27
CDR3 protein: CASGQGSSYEQYF
CDR3 DNA: TGTGCCAGCGGACAGGGGAGCTCCTACGAGCAGTACTTC

J gene: TRBJ2-4
clone size: -
D gene: -
V gene: TRBV28
CDR3 protein: CASSYTRGLTVAKNIQYF
CDR3 DNA: TGTGCCAGCAGCTACACTCGAGGACTTACCGTAGCCAAAAACATTCAGTACTTC

J gene: TRBJ1-3
clone size: once
D gene: -
V gene: TRBV7-9
CDR3 protein: CASSRRDPGRDTIYF
CDR3 DNA: TGTGCCAGCAGCCGCAGGGACCCGGGGAGGGACACCATATATTTT

J gene: TRBJ2-2
clone size: once
D gene: TRBD2
V gene: TRBV9
CDR3 protein: CASSVAPSGRSGELFF
CDR3 DNA: TGTGCCAGCAGCGTAGCTCCTAGCGGGAGATCCGGGGAGCTGTTTTTT

J gene: TRBJ2-5
clone size: -
D gene: -
V gene: TRBV6-5
CDR3 protein: CASSSQETQYF
CDR3 DNA: TGTGCCAGCAGTTCTCAAGAGACCCAGTACTTC

J gene: TRBJ1-1
clone size: -
D gene: TRBD1
V gene: TRBV28
CDR3 protein: CASSLYTGGVLNTEAFF
CDR3 DNA: TGTGCCAGCAGTTTATATACAGGGGGCGTATTGAACACTGAAGCTTTCTTT

J gene: TRBJ2-3
clone size: -
D gene: TRBD2
V gene: TRBV19
CDR3 protein: CASSTQAGYTDTQYF
CDR3 DNA: TGTGCCAGTAGTACCCAAGCGGGGTACACAGATACGCAGTATTTT

J gene: TRBJ1-6
clone size: -
D gene: -
V gene: TRBV6-2/TRBV6-3
CDR3 protein: CASSYANSPLHF
CDR3 DNA: TGTGCCAGCAGTTATGCGAATTCACCCCTCCACTTT

J gene: TRBJ2-2
clone size: -
D gene: TRBD2
V gene: TRBV20-1
CDR3 protein: CSASPPAGGPNTGELFF
CDR3 DNA: TGCAGTGCTAGTCCTCCGGCGGGAGGGCCCAACACCGGGGAGCTGTTTTTT

J gene: TRBJ1-1
clone size: -
D gene: -
V gene: TRBV18
CDR3 protein: CASSSGPGKNTEAFF
CDR3 DNA: TGTGCCAGCTCTTCCGGACCCGGGAAGAACACTGAAGCTTTCTTT